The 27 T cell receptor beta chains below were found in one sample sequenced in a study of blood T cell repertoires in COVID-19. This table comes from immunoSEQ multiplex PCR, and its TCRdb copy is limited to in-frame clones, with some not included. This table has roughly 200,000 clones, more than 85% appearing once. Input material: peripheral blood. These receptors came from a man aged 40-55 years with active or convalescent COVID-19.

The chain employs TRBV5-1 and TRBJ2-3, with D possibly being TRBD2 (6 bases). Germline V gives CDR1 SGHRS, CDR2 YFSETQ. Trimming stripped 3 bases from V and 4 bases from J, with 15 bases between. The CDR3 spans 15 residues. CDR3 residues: CASSSSPGESDTQYF. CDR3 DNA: TGCGCCAGCAGCTCCTCTCCGGGGGAATCAGATACGCAGTATTTT.

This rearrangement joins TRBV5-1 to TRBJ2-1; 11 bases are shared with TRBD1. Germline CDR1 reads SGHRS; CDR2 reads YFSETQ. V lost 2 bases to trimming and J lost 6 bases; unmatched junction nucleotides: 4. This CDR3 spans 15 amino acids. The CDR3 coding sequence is TGCGCCAGCAGCTTAAGGGACAGGGGGGCCAATGAGCAGTTCTTC. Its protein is CASSLRDRGANEQFF.

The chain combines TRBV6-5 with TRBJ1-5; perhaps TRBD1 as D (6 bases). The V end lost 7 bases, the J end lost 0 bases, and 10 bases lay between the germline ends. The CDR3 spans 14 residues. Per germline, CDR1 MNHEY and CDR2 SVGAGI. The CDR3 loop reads CASTGTNSNQPQHF. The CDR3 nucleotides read TGTGCCAGCACCGGGACAAATAGCAATCAGCCCCAGCATTTT.

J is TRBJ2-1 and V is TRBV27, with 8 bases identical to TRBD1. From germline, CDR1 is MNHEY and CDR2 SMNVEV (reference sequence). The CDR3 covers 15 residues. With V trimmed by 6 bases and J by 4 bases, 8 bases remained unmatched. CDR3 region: CASSPQGADYNEQFF. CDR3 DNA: TGTGCCAGCAGCCCGCAGGGGGCTGATTACAATGAGCAGTTCTTC.

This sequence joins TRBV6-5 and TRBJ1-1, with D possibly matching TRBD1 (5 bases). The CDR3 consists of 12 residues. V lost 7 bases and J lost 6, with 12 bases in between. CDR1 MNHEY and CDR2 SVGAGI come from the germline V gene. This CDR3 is CASKGARPEAFF. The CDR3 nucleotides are TGTGCCAGCAAAGGGGCGCGGCCTGAAGCTTTCTTT.

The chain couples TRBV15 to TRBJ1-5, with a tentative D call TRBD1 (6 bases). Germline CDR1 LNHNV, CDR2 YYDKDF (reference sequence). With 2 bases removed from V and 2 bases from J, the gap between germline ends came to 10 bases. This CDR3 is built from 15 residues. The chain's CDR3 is CATSRRQEGNQPQHF. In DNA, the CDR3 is TGTGCCACCAGCAGACGACAGGAAGGCAATCAGCCCCAGCATTTT.

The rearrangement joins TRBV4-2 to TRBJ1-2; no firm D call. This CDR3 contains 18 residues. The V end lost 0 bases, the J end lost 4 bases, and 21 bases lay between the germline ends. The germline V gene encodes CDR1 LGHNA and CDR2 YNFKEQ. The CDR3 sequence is CASSQDLSLSEIIYGYTF. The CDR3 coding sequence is TGTGCCAGCAGCCAAGATCTTTCACTTTCCGAAATAATCTATGGCTACACCTTC.

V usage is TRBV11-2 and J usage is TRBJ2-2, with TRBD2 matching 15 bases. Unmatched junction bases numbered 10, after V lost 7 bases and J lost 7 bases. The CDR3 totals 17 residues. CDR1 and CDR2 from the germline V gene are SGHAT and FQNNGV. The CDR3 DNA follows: TGTGCCAGCAATCCGGGACTAGCGGGGGGAAGGAGCGGGGAGCTGTTTTTT. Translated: CASNPGLAGGRSGELFF.

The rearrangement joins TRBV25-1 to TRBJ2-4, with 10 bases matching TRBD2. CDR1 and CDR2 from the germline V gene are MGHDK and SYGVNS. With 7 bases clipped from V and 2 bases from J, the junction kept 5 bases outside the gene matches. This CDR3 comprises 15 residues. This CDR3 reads CASTGAGGTKNIQYF. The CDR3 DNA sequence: TGTGCCAGCACGGGAGCGGGGGGGACCAAAAACATTCAGTACTTC.

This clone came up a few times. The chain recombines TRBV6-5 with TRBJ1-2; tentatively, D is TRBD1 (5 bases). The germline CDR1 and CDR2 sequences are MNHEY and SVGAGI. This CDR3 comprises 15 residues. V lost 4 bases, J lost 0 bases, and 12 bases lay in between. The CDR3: CASSSNRQSNYGYTF. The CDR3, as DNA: TGTGCCAGCAGTTCCAACAGACAGTCTAACTATGGCTACACCTTC.

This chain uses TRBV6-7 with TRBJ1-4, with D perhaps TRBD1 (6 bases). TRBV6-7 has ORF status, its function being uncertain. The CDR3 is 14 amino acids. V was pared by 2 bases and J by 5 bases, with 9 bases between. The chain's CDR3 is CASSYGDINEKLFF. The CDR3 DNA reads TGTGCCAGCAGTTACGGGGACATAAATGAAAAACTGTTTTTT.

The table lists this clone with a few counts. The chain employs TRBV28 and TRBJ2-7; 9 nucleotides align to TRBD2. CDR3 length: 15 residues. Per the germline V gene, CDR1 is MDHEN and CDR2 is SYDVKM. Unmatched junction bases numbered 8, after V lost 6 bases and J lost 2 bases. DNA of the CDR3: TGTGCCAGCAGCACTCCTAGCGGGGAGGCCTACGAGCAGTACTTC. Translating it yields CASSTPSGEAYEQYF.

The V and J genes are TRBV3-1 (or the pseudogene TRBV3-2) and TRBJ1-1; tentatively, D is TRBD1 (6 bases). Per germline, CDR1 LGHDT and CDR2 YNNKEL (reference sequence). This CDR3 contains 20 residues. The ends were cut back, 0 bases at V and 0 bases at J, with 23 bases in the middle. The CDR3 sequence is CASSQDRSSGTSIMNTEAFF. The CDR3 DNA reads TGTGCCAGCAGCCAAGATCGTAGTAGTGGGACAAGTATTATGAACACTGAAGCTTTCTTT.

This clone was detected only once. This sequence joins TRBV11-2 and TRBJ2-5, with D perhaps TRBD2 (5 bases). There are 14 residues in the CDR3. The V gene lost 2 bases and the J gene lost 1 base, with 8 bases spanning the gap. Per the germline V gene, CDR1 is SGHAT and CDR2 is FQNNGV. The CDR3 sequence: CASSLRAGQETQYF. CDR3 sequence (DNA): TGTGCCAGCAGCTTAAGGGCGGGCCAAGAGACCCAGTACTTC. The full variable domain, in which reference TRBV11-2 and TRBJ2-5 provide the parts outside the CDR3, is EAGVAQSPRYKIIEKRQSVAFWCNPISGHATLYWYQQILGQGPKLLIQFQNNGVVDDSQLPKDRFSAERLKGVDSTLKIQPAKLEDSAVYLCASSLRAGQETQYFGPGTRLLVL.

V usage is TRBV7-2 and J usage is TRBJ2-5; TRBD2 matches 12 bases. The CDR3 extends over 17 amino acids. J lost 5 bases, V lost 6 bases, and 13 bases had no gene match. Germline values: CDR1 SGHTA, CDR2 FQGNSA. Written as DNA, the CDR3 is TGTGCCAGCAGGACAGGCTCTAGCGGGGGGGCCCCGGAGACCCAGTACTTC. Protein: CASRTGSSGGAPETQYF.

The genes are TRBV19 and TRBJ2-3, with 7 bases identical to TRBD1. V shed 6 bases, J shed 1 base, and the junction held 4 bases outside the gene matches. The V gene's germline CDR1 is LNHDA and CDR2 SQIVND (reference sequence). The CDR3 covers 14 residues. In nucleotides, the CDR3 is TGTGCCAGTAGGTCGGGACAGCGCACAGATACGCAGTATTTT. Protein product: CASRSGQRTDTQYF.

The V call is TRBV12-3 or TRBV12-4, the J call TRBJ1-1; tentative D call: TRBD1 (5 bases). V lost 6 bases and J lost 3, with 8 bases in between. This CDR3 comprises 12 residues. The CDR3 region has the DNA TGTGCCAGCAGGCGGGGCGACACTGAAGCTTTCTTT. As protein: CASRRGDTEAFF.

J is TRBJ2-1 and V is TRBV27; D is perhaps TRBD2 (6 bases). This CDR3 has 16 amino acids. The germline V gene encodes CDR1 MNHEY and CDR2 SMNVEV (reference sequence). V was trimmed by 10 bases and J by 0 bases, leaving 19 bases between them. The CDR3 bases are TGTGCCACCCAAAGGCTAGCGTCTAGCTCCTACAATGAGCAGTTCTTC. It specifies CATQRLASSSYNEQFF.

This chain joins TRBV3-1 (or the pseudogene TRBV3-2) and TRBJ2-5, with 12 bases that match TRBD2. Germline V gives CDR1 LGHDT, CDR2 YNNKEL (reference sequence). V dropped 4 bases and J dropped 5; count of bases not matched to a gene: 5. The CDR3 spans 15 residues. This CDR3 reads CASSLLAGGLETQYF. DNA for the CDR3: TGTGCCAGCAGCCTTCTAGCGGGGGGGCTTGAGACCCAGTACTTC.

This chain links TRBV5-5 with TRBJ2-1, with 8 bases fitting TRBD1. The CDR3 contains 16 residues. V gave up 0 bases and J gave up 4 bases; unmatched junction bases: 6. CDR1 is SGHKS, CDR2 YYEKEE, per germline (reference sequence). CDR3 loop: CASSLAGQGYYNEQFF. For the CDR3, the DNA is TGTGCCAGCAGCTTGGCCGGACAGGGATATTACAATGAGCAGTTCTTC.

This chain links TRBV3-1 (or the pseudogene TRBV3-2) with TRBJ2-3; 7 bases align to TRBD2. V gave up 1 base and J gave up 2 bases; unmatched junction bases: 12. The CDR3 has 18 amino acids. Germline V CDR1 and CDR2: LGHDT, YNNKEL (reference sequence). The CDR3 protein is CASSQAHPLAANTDTQYF. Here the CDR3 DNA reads TGTGCCAGCAGCCAAGCCCATCCCCTAGCGGCGAACACAGATACGCAGTATTTT.

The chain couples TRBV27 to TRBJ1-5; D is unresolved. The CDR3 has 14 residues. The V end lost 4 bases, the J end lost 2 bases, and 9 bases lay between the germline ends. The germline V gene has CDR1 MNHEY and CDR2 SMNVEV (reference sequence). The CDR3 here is CASSSWPRNQPQHF. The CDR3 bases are TGTGCCAGCAGTTCGTGGCCCCGCAATCAGCCCCAGCATTTT.

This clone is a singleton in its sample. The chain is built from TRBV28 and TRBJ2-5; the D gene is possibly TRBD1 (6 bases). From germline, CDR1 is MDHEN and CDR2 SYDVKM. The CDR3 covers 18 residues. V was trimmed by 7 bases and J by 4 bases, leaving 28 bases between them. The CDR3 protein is CASTAQGGNVASGETQYF. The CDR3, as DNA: TGTGCCAGCACCGCCCAAGGGGGTAACGTGGCCTCCGGAGAGACCCAGTACTTC.

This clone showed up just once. Written as DNA, the CDR3 is TGTGCCAGCAGGAGAGGGGGATTGAACACTGAAGCTTTCTTT. Translating gives CASRRGGLNTEAFF. This chain joins TRBV25-1 and TRBJ1-1; the D gene is possibly TRBD1 (6 bases). V was cut by 6 bases and J by 0 bases, with 11 bases left in between. This CDR3 comprises 14 residues. The germline V gene encodes CDR1 MGHDK and CDR2 SYGVNS.

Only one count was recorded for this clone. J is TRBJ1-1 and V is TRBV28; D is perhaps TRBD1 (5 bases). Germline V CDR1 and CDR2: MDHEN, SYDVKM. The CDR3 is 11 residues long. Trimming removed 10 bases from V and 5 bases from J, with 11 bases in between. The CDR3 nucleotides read TGTGCCACGTCAGGGATGACTGAAGCTTTCTTT. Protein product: CATSGMTEAFF.

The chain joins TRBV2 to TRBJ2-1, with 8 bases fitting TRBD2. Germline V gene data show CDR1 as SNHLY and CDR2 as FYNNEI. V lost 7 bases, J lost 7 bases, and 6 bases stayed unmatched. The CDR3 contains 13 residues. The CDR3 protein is CASTGTRRNEQFF. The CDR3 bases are TGTGCCAGCACTGGGACTAGAAGGAATGAGCAGTTCTTC.

The CDR3, as DNA: TGTGCCAGCAGACCTAGTAACGGGGTGGGGACCCAGTACTTC. It is translated as CASRPSNGVGTQYF. This rearrangement joins TRBV27 to TRBJ2-5, with D perhaps TRBD2 (5 bases). The CDR3 is 14 residues long. CDR1 is MNHEY, CDR2 SMNVEV, per germline (reference sequence). Trimming took 6 bases from V and 7 from J, leaving 18 bases between them.